The rows below give T cell receptor beta chains drawn from one sample of a study of T cells in Graves' hyperthyroidism and ophthalmopathy. One entry per CDR3 protein results from TCRdb running MiXCR on the multiplex PCR reads. The sample records nearly 750,000 distinct CDR3 sequences, approximately 36% being singletons. Sequenced material: blood. These receptors originate from a woman in her thirties or forties with Graves' hyperthyroidism. CDR3s include the opening cysteine and the closing phenylalanine or tryptophan. The D gene is left open where the match is weak. Size is omitted from some rows. Given values are once, few, many or a class for expanded clones.

14,TRBV12-3/TRBV12-4,TRBJ1-2,NA,NA,CASTTVPGSSGYTF,TGTGCCAGTACCACCGTCCCGGGGAGTAGTGGCTACACCTTC
15,TRBV7-9,TRBJ2-7,TRBD2,many,CASSLVPGTSGEQYF,TGTGCCAGCAGCTTAGTACCTGGGACTAGCGGCGAGCAGTACTTC
13,TRBV7-8,TRBJ1-2,NA,many,CASSLWETYGYTF,TGTGCCAGCAGCTTGTGGGAGACCTATGGCTACACCTTC
13,TRBV2,TRBJ2-7,TRBD1,NA,CASTQQGDHEQYF,TGTGCCAGCACTCAACAGGGGGATCACGAGCAGTACTTC
11,TRBV30,TRBJ2-7,NA,few,CAWSLSDEQYF,TGTGCCTGGAGTCTTTCGGACGAGCAGTACTTC
14,TRBV5-1,TRBJ1-2,NA,many,CASSLDPAASGYTF,TGCGCCAGCAGCTTGGACCCCGCCGCGTCTGGCTACACCTTC
14,TRBV12-3/TRBV12-4,TRBJ2-7,NA,many,CASRDSGQSYEQYF,TGTGCCAGCAGGGATTCGGGGCAGTCCTACGAGCAGTACTTC
13,TRBV7-8,TRBJ1-1,NA,NA,CASSLAGILYAFF,TGTGCCAGCAGCCTCGCCGGGATTCTCTACGCTTTCTTT
17,TRBV7-2,TRBJ2-2,NA,NA,CASSLATDSLNTGELFF,TGTGCCAGCAGCTTAGCGACTGACAGCCTGAACACCGGGGAGCTGTTTTTT
13,TRBV24-1,TRBJ1-2,NA,NA,CASSYSVTDGYTF,TGTGCCAGCAGTTACTCGGTTACAGACGGCTACACCTTC
14,TRBV9,TRBJ2-2,NA,NA,CASSQALAAGELFF,TGTGCCAGCAGCCAGGCCCTAGCAGCCGGGGAGCTGTTTTTT
12,TRBV29-1,TRBJ1-4,NA,many,CSVGGGGEKLFF,TGCAGCGTTGGTGGGGGTGGCGAAAAACTGTTTTTT
13,TRBV3-1,TRBJ2-3,NA,many,CASSQGSLGTQYF,TGTGCCAGCAGCCAAGGGTCCCTCGGTACGCAGTATTTT
14,TRBV19,TRBJ1-1,TRBD1,few,CASSTGTGFDVAFF,TGTGCCAGTAGTACCGGGACAGGGTTTGATGTAGCTTTCTTT
13,TRBV7-2,TRBJ1-2,NA,many,CASSSRDWGGYTF,TGTGCCAGCAGCTCCCGCGATTGGGGAGGCTACACCTTC
16,TRBV7-2,TRBJ1-4,NA,NA,CASSLPGRGTNEKLFF,TGTGCCAGCAGCCTACCCGGGAGGGGAACTAATGAAAAACTGTTTTTT
15,TRBV2,TRBJ2-7,NA,NA,CASSPGPFSGYEQYF,TGTGCCAGCAGCCCAGGGCCCTTTTCGGGCTACGAGCAGTACTTC
12,TRBV12-5,TRBJ2-7,NA,few,CASGFDSHEQYF,TGTGCTAGTGGTTTTGACTCCCACGAGCAGTACTTC
16,TRBV19,TRBJ1-6,TRBD1,few,CASSTSGTAGNSPLHF,TGTGCCAGTAGTACATCCGGGACAGCCGGTAATTCACCCCTCCACTTT
13,TRBV20-1,TRBJ1-2,NA,NA,CSARGTIDYGYTF,TGCAGTGCCCGGGGGACAATTGACTATGGCTACACCTTC
16,TRBV4-1,TRBJ2-5,NA,few,CASSPGGRGPVETQYF,TGCGCCAGCAGCCCAGGCGGACGGGGGCCTGTCGAGACCCAGTACTTC
16,TRBV9,TRBJ2-5,TRBD1,NA,CASSLGTGGSQETQYF,TGTGCCAGCAGCTTAGGTACAGGGGGCTCTCAGGAGACCCAGTACTTC
15,TRBV9,TRBJ1-4,TRBD1,few,CASSGGTGGSEKLFF,TGTGCCAGCAGCGGGGGGACAGGGGGCAGTGAAAAACTGTTTTTT
13,TRBV29-1,TRBJ1-2,NA,NA,CSLVGTENYGYTF,TGCAGCTTGGTGGGGACTGAGAACTATGGCTACACCTTC
14,TRBV20-1,TRBJ1-1,NA,many,CSAGPGHKNTEAFF,TGCAGTGCTGGACCCGGACACAAGAACACTGAAGCTTTCTTT
16,TRBV10-2,TRBJ2-5,TRBD2,NA,CASSEAASGGQETQYF,TGCGCCAGCAGTGAAGCGGCTAGCGGGGGCCAAGAGACCCAGTACTTC
14,TRBV10-3,TRBJ1-1,NA,many,CAISEGTLNTEAFF,TGTGCCATCAGTGAAGGGACACTGAACACTGAAGCTTTCTTT
13,TRBV3-1,TRBJ2-5,NA,NA,CASSPSTRGTQYF,TGTGCCAGCAGCCCGTCTACCAGGGGGACCCAGTACTTC
14,TRBV5-1,TRBJ1-1,NA,many,CASSFQAGDTEAFF,TGCGCCAGCAGCTTTCAGGCTGGGGACACTGAAGCTTTCTTT
14,TRBV7-9,TRBJ1-4,NA,many,CASTAGTANEKLFF,TGTGCCAGCACCGCGGGGACGGCTAATGAAAAACTGTTTTTT
9,TRBV10-3,TRBJ2-6,NA,NA,CAISESETF,TGTGCCATCAGTGAGTCGGAGACTTTC
12,TRBV29-1,TRBJ1-2,NA,many,CSVEGWQRGYTF,TGCAGCGTTGAAGGTTGGCAGCGGGGCTACACCTTC
15,TRBV6-1,TRBJ2-7,TRBD2,NA,CASSDRAGGPYEQYF,TGTGCCAGCAGTGACCGTGCGGGAGGGCCTTACGAGCAGTACTTC
14,TRBV6-6,TRBJ2-7,TRBD1,NA,CASINGQGTYEQYF,TGTGCCAGCATTAACGGACAGGGTACCTACGAGCAGTACTTC
15,TRBV10-3,TRBJ2-7,NA,NA,CASNMGLRGAYEQYF,TGTGCCAGCAATATGGGCCTCCGAGGGGCCTACGAGCAGTACTTC
15,TRBV29-1,TRBJ1-2,TRBD1,many,CSVDSDRGNVDGYTF,TGCAGCGTTGATTCAGACAGGGGAAATGTGGATGGCTACACCTTC
15,TRBV7-2,TRBJ2-3,NA,NA,CASSLNGQGTDTQYF,TGTGCCAGCAGCTTAAATGGGCAGGGCACAGATACGCAGTATTTT
14,TRBV6-2/TRBV6-3,TRBJ1-6,TRBD1,many,CASRTGQYNSPLHF,TGTGCCAGCAGGACGGGACAGTATAATTCACCCCTCCACTTT
17,TRBV3-1,TRBJ1-2,NA,NA,CASSQAHPGAFGYGYTF,TGTGCCAGCAGCCAAGCCCACCCGGGGGCGTTTGGCTATGGCTACACCTTC
14,TRBV4-1,TRBJ1-5,NA,few,CASSQNPAGQPQHF,TGCGCCAGCAGCCAAAACCCGGCGGGTCAGCCCCAGCATTTT
15,TRBV5-1,TRBJ2-6,NA,many,CASRAQGDGANVLTF,TGCGCCAGCAGAGCGCAGGGTGATGGGGCCAACGTCCTGACTTTC
15,TRBV19,TRBJ1-1,NA,NA,CASTLLGFANTEAFF,TGTGCCAGTACCCTCTTGGGATTTGCGAACACTGAAGCTTTCTTT
13,TRBV7-2,TRBJ1-1,TRBD1,few,CASSLDLTGRAFF,TGTGCCAGCAGCTTAGACCTGACAGGGAGAGCTTTCTTT
14,TRBV15,TRBJ1-5,NA,many,CATSDRGVTKPQHF,TGTGCCACCAGCGATCGAGGGGTAACGAAGCCCCAGCATTTT
15,TRBV2,TRBJ2-7,NA,NA,CASSVGRRSSYEQYF,TGTGCCAGCAGTGTAGGCAGGCGAAGCTCCTACGAGCAGTACTTC